The 20 T cell receptor beta chains below all came from one sample that was sequenced in a study of CD8+ T cells in alopecia areata. This sample's treatment: oral pan-JAK inhibitor, 5-10 mg twice daily. Extracted RNA was reverse transcribed, and the resulting cDNA served as sequencing template. The data were produced by immunoSEQ multiplex PCR, yet TCRdb's version contains in-frame clones alone and is incomplete. The sample lists about 190,000 clones, 45% to 65% occurring once. Sample: CD4+ T cells sorted from blood, taken at week 4, from a patient treated with tofacitinib. The source of these receptors is a human donor with alopecia areata.

This chain links TRBV4-3 with TRBJ1-2; a possible D gene is TRBD1 (6 bases). CDR3 length: 14 residues. Germline V CDR1 and CDR2: LGHNA, YSLEER. Trimming removed 2 bases at V and 7 bases at J, with 14 bases between. Written as DNA, the CDR3 is TGCGCCAGCAGCCAAAGTAGGGGGGGCAGTGGCTACACCTTC. Encoded protein: CASSQSRGGSGYTF.

The genes are TRBV29-1 and TRBJ1-1; D call uncertain. Germline values: CDR1 SQVTM, CDR2 ANQGSEA. There are 14 residues in the CDR3. V was clipped by 4 bases and J by 6 bases, with 18 bases between them. The CDR3 sequence is CSVAGSVGWAEAFF. CDR3 nucleotide sequence: TGCAGCGTTGCCGGGTCTGTGGGGTGGGCTGAAGCTTTCTTT.

This clone has just a few counts. The rearrangement links TRBV10-3 to TRBJ2-5; D not certain. Germline V gene sequence: CDR1 ENHRY, CDR2 SYGVKD. Trimming pared 8 bases from V and 2 bases from J, leaving 12 bases between. The CDR3 is made up of 13 amino acids. DNA for the CDR3: TGTGCCATCTCAGGCCGGACGCAAGAGACCCAGTACTTC. Translated, it gives CAISGRTQETQYF.

The rearrangement links TRBV11-2 to TRBJ2-5; 13 bases fit TRBD2. This CDR3 comprises 17 residues. The trim removed 5 bases at V and 0 bases at J, leaving 6 bases unmatched. The V gene's germline CDR1 is SGHAT and CDR2 FQNNGV. DNA of the CDR3: TGTGCCAGCAGCACGGGACTAGCGGGGCCGTACCAAGAGACCCAGTACTTC. Its protein product is CASSTGLAGPYQETQYF.

The sample holds a few counts of this clone. The V call is TRBV9, the J call TRBJ2-5, with 9 bases fitting TRBD2. The CDR3 is 16 residues long. CDR1 and CDR2 (germline): SGDLS, YYNGEE. J was trimmed by 2 bases and V by 0 bases; bases with no gene match: 5. For the CDR3, the DNA is TGTGCCAGCAGCGTAGTCGGCGGGAGGGGACAAGAGACCCAGTACTTC. The encoded protein is CASSVVGGRGQETQYF.

This clone turned up a few times. This sequence joins TRBV11-2 and TRBJ2-1, with TRBD2 identical over 7 bases. Losses at the gene ends were 5 bases for V and 4 bases for J; bases not matched to a gene: 20. The CDR3 has 19 amino acids. CDR1 is SGHAT, CDR2 FQNNGV, per germline. DNA for the CDR3: TGTGCCAGCAGCCTCACTAGCCCCCTTAACTACGGGGGGTACAATGAGCAGTTCTTC. Protein product: CASSLTSPLNYGGYNEQFF.

This clone ranks as medium-sized. V is TRBV28 and J is TRBJ1-1, with TRBD1 identical over 10 bases. The CDR3 runs 13 residues. V trimming: 4 bases; J trimming: 11 bases; junction bases outside the gene matches: 7. Per the germline V gene, CDR1 is MDHEN and CDR2 is SYDVKM. The CDR3 loop reads CASSSSGTGVAFF. In DNA, the CDR3 is TGTGCCAGCAGTTCCTCCGGGACAGGGGTCGCTTTCTTT.

J is TRBJ2-7 and V is TRBV2; D remains ambiguous. The CDR3 consists of 10 residues. From germline, CDR1 is SNHLY and CDR2 FYNNEI. V was clipped by 4 bases and J by 7 bases, with 5 bases between them. CDR3 in DNA: TGTGCCAGCAGTGGAAGGGAGCAGTACTTC. Amino acids: CASSGREQYF. The full variable domain, in which reference TRBV2 and TRBJ2-7 provide the parts outside the CDR3, is EPEVTQTPSHQVTQMGQEVILRCVPISNHLYFYWYRQILGQKVEFLVSFYNNEISEKSEIFDDQFSVERPDGSNFTLKIRSTKLEDSAMYFCASSGREQYFGPGTRLTVT.

The CDR3: CASSQTNGGGKQYF. In DNA form, the CDR3 reads TGTGCCAGCAGCCAGACAAATGGGGGTGGCAAGCAGTACTTC. The chain joins TRBV4-2 to TRBJ2-7; TRBD1 or TRBD2 may be the D gene (5 bases each). CDR3 size: 14 residues. Trimming pared 3 bases from V and 8 bases from J, leaving 17 bases between. Per the germline V gene, CDR1 is LGHNA and CDR2 is YNFKEQ.

This clone appeared a few times. The genes are TRBV14 and TRBJ2-5; D is unresolved. CDR1 is SGHDN, CDR2 FVKESK, per germline. V dropped 3 bases and J dropped 4 bases, with 18 bases sitting between them. There are 16 residues in the CDR3. CDR3 sequence: CASSHGPGSIGETQYF. The DNA of the CDR3 is TGTGCCAGCAGCCATGGTCCGGGTTCGATCGGAGAGACCCAGTACTTC.

J is TRBJ2-3 and V is TRBV29-1; D may be TRBD2 (6 bases). Deletions cut 4 bases from V and 3 bases from J, with 17 bases between. Germline lookup yields CDR1 SQVTM and CDR2 ANQGSEA. This CDR3 is built from 15 residues. The CDR3 protein is CSVGGVRWKTDTQYF. The CDR3 DNA sequence: TGCAGCGTTGGGGGGGTCAGGTGGAAGACAGATACGCAGTATTTT.

This clone came up a few times. Additional DNA sequences in this sample encode the identical CDR3. The chain joins TRBV5-1 to TRBJ2-7, with TRBD2 matching 7 bases. Germline CDR1 SGHRS, CDR2 YFSETQ. J lost 0 bases, V lost 0 bases, and 0 bases had no gene match. The CDR3 has 14 amino acids. The CDR3 DNA follows: TGCGCCAGCAGCTTGGGCGGGAGCTCCTACGAGCAGTACTTC. Its translation: CASSLGGSSYEQYF. Based on the CDR3 plus reference TRBV5-1 and TRBJ2-7, the full variable domain is KAGVTQTPRYLIKTRGQQVTLSCSPISGHRSVSWYQQTPGQGLQFLFEYFSETQRNKGNFPGRFSGRQFSNSRSEMNVSTLELGDSALYLCASSLGGSSYEQYFGPGTRLTVT.

The chain is built from TRBV7-9 and TRBJ1-2; TRBD1 matches at 9 bases. The V gene's germline CDR1 is SEHNR and CDR2 FQNEAQ (reference sequence). This CDR3 comprises 13 residues. V was clipped by 6 bases and J by 8 bases; unmatched bases: 7. The CDR3 is CASRVGQGNGYTF. The DNA for the CDR3 is TGTGCCAGCAGAGTGGGACAGGGTAACGGCTACACCTTC. The variable domain in full, with the rest retrieved from reference TRBV7-9 and TRBJ1-2, is DTGVSQNPRHKITKRGQNVTFRCDPISEHNRLYWYRQTLGQGPEFLTYFQNEAQLEKSRLLSDRFSAERPKGSFSTLEIQRTEQGDSAMYLCASRVGQGNGYTFGSGTRLTVV.

This clone has more than one count but fewer than ten. The sample carries other DNA sequences with the same CDR3. V usage is TRBV30 and J usage is TRBJ1-1; D gene unclear. CDR1 is GTSNPN, CDR2 SVGIG, per germline (reference sequence). The germline V and J ends were trimmed by 0 bases and 1 base, with 6 bases remaining between them. The CDR3 consists of 13 residues. CDR3 sequence reads: CAWSVRGNTEAFF. Written as DNA, the CDR3 is TGTGCCTGGAGTGTACGTGGGAACACTGAAGCTTTCTTT.

V is TRBV30 and J is TRBJ1-2; D possibly corresponds to TRBD1 (5 bases). Germline-derived CDR1 and CDR2 are GTSNPN and SVGIG (reference sequence). CDR3 length: 12 amino acids. Deletions cut 2 bases from V and 8 bases from J, with 12 bases between. CDR3 sequence: CAWSHTSGGYTF. The CDR3 nucleotides are TGTGCCTGGAGTCACACTTCAGGGGGCTACACCTTC.

This sequence joins TRBV5-1 and TRBJ2-7, with 8 bases aligning to TRBD2. The length of the CDR3 is 15 residues. CDR1 is SGHRS, CDR2 YFSETQ, per germline. Trimming at V came to 2 bases and at J to 6 bases, leaving 10 bases not matched to a gene. CDR3 amino acids: CASSFGLALSLEQYF. DNA of the CDR3: TGCGCCAGCAGCTTCGGACTAGCCCTCAGCCTCGAGCAGTACTTC.

J is TRBJ2-7 and V is TRBV4-1; 11 bases align to TRBD2. After removal of 4 bases from V and 4 bases from J, the junction contained 3 bases not matched to a gene. The CDR3 is 14 amino acids. CDR1 is MGHRA, CDR2 YSYEKL, per germline. CDR3 amino acids: CASSRGTSGYEQYF. As DNA, the CDR3 is TGCGCCAGCAGCCGGGGGACTAGCGGTTACGAGCAGTACTTC.

The table lists this clone with a few counts. This chain uses TRBV27 with TRBJ2-1; TRBD2 matches 11 bases. J was trimmed by 9 bases and V by 3 bases; bases with no gene match: 16. This CDR3 contains 18 residues. CDR1 is MNHEY, CDR2 SMNVEV, per germline (reference sequence). CDR3 DNA: TGTGCCAGCAGTTTCAGCCTCCTAGCGGGAGGAGGGAGCGGTGAGCAGTTCTTC. Translating gives CASSFSLLAGGGSGEQFF.

This clone occurred a few times. This CDR3 is CASSLQGAIITEAFF. The CDR3 coding sequence is TGTGCCAGCAGCTTACAGGGGGCAATAATCACTGAAGCTTTCTTT. The rearrangement joins TRBV6-5 to TRBJ1-1; 9 bases align to TRBD1. After removal of 6 bases from V and 4 bases from J, the junction contained 9 bases not matched to a gene. Germline values: CDR1 MNHEY, CDR2 SVGAGI. This CDR3 spans 15 amino acids.

This clone was observed a handful of times. V and J are TRBV7-2 and TRBJ1-2, with a weak D call TRBD1 (6 bases). V lost 5 bases, J lost 1 base, and 14 bases lay in between. CDR1 and CDR2 from the germline V gene are SGHTA and FQGNSA. The CDR3 is 15 residues long. As DNA, the CDR3 is TGTGCCAGCAGCCCCCCCGGACAGATTAACTATGGCTACACCTTC. The encoded protein is CASSPPGQINYGYTF. Looking up the rest from reference TRBV7-2 and TRBJ1-2 gives the full variable domain: GAGVSQSPSNKVTEKGKDVELRCDPISGHTALYWYRQSLGQGLEFLIYFQGNSAPDKSGLPSDRFSAERTGGSVSTLTIQRTQQEDSAVYLCASSPPGQINYGYTFGSGTRLTVV.